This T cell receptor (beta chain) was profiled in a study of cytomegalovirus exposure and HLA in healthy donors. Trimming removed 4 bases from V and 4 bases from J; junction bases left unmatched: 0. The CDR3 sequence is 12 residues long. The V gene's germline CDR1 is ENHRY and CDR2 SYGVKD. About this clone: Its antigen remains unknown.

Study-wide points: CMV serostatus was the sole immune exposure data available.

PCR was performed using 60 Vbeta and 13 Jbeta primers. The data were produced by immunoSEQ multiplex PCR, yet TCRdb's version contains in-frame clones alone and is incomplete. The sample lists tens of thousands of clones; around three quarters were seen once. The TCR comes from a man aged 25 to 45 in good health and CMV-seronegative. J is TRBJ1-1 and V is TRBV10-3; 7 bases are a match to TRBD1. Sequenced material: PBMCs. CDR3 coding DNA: TGTGCCATCAGTGGACAGGGCACTGAAGCTTTCTTT. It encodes CAISGQGTEAFF.